Listed below are T cell receptor beta chains from one sample, sequenced in a study of CD8+CD57+ T cells in acquired aplastic anemia. Via MiXCR, TCRdb re-called the reads, giving one row per CDR3 protein. The sample holds about 160,000 distinct CDR3 sequences, approximately 40% seen once. Sequences were obtained from sorted CD4+, CD8+, or CD8+CD57+ T cells (not recorded which) from PBMCs. The receptors were gathered from a human donor in good health. Each CDR3 is given with its conserved first and last residue. The order of the fields is D gene, V gene, clone size, J gene, CDR3 protein, CDR3 DNA. The D gene is left open where the match is weak. A row's size may be missing; if present it is once, few, many or a size class.

>TRBD1|TRBV10-3|NA|TRBJ1-2
CAISESIQGADGYTF
TGTGCCATCAGTGAGTCAATACAGGGGGCCGATGGCTACACCTTC
>TRBD1|TRBV29-1|NA|TRBJ2-4
CSGGTENIQYF
TGCAGCGGTGGGACAGAAAACATTCAGTACTTC
>NA|TRBV4-3|many|TRBJ2-5
CASSPIGRLVHQETQYF
TGCGCCAGCAGCCCGATTGGGAGACTAGTCCACCAAGAGACCCAGTACTTC
>NA|TRBV20-1|many|TRBJ2-2
CSAEVRNTGELFF
TGCAGTGCCGAGGTCCGGAACACCGGGGAGCTGTTTTTT
>NA|TRBV7-2|many|TRBJ1-1
CASSLLGGGSTEAFF
TGTGCCAGCAGCTTACTGGGTGGCGGGTCGACTGAAGCTTTCTTT
>NA|TRBV5-1|many|TRBJ2-7
CASSLGRSSYEQYF
TGCGCCAGCAGCTTGGGGAGAAGCTCCTACGAGCAGTACTTC
>NA|TRBV7-7|NA|TRBJ1-2
CASSLGSGMGYTF
TGTGCTAGCAGCTTAGGGTCAGGGATGGGCTACACCTTC
>TRBD1|TRBV24-1|NA|TRBJ2-7
CATSDIGTGAYEQYF
TGTGCCACCAGTGATATTGGGACAGGGGCCTACGAGCAGTACTTC
>NA|TRBV6-5|many|TRBJ2-7
CASRARYEQYF
TGTGCCAGCAGAGCGCGTTACGAGCAGTACTTC
>TRBD1|TRBV2|NA|TRBJ2-1
CASRATGVHYNEQFF
TGTGCCAGCAGGGCGACAGGGGTCCACTACAATGAGCAGTTCTTC
>NA|TRBV29-1|NA|TRBJ2-7
CSIRDLDEQYF
TGCAGCATTAGGGACTTAGACGAGCAGTACTTC
>NA|TRBV12-3/TRBV12-4|many|TRBJ1-1
CASRSRRHTEAFF
TGTGCCAGCAGGAGCCGCCGTCACACTGAAGCTTTCTTT
>NA|TRBV10-3|NA|TRBJ1-5
CAISDVTDDQPQHF
TGTGCCATCAGTGATGTGACAGATGATCAGCCCCAGCATTTT
>TRBD1|TRBV5-1|many|TRBJ1-5
CASSLEGGGQPQHF
TGCGCCAGCAGCTTGGAAGGGGGCGGGCAGCCCCAGCATTTT
>NA|TRBV6-1|many|TRBJ1-5
CASSDRGIGNQPQHF
TGTGCCAGCAGTGACAGGGGAATTGGGAATCAGCCCCAGCATTTT
>NA|TRBV28|NA|TRBJ2-7
CASSLGGRRGRSYEQYF
TGTGCCAGCAGTTTAGGAGGGCGGAGAGGCCGCTCCTACGAGCAGTACTTC
>NA|TRBV7-9|NA|TRBJ1-2
CASSLARYTF
TGTGCCAGCAGCTTAGCGCGCTACACCTTC
>NA|TRBV18|NA|TRBJ1-1
CASSRDGPRPNTEAFF
TGTGCCAGCTCACGGGACGGTCCGCGACCGAACACTGAAGCTTTCTTT
>TRBD2|TRBV7-8|few|TRBJ2-7
CASTLGLAVSYEQYF
TGCGCCAGCACCCTGGGACTAGCGGTTTCCTACGAGCAGTACTTC
>NA|TRBV27|few|TRBJ2-3
CASSLSPVGPTDTQYF
TGTGCCAGCAGTTTATCGCCCGTAGGGCCCACAGATACGCAGTATTTT
>TRBD1|TRBV2|few|TRBJ1-4
CASSEGQGAGEKLFF
TGTGCCAGCAGTGAAGGTCAGGGGGCAGGGGAAAAACTGTTTTTT
>TRBD1|TRBV9|many|TRBJ2-7
CASSGEGQGAREQYF
TGTGCCAGCAGCGGAGAGGGACAGGGGGCGCGGGAGCAGTACTTC
>NA|TRBV20-1|many|TRBJ2-1
CSVHPRGLSYNEQFF
TGCAGTGTGCACCCCCGGGGGCTCTCCTACAATGAGCAGTTCTTC
>NA|TRBV18|NA|TRBJ1-5
CASSPGEGNQPQHF
TGTGCCAGCTCACCGGGGGAGGGCAATCAGCCCCAGCATTTT
>NA|TRBV5-1|NA|TRBJ1-2
CASRPGTPANYGYTF
TGCGCCAGCAGACCCGGGACCCCAGCTAACTATGGCTACACCTTC
>NA|TRBV11-2|many|TRBJ1-1
CASSSTVRAFF
TGTGCCAGCAGCTCCACCGTGCGAGCTTTCTTT
>TRBD1|TRBV11-1|NA|TRBJ2-6
CASSPGTVTSGANVLTF
TGTGCCAGCAGCCCTGGGACAGTGACCTCTGGGGCCAACGTCCTGACTTTC
>NA|TRBV27|NA|TRBJ2-7
CASSLWGGLGSYEQYF
TGTGCCAGCAGTTTATGGGGCGGGTTAGGGTCCTACGAGCAGTACTTC
>NA|TRBV2|NA|TRBJ1-3
CASSVGLNSRNTIYF
TGTGCCAGCAGTGTGGGACTTAACTCTAGAAACACCATATATTTT
>NA|TRBV12-3/TRBV12-4|many|TRBJ1-1
CASSHGSRGGNTEAFF
TGTGCCAGCAGCCATGGATCTCGGGGGGGGAACACTGAAGCTTTCTTT
>TRBD1|TRBV9|NA|TRBJ1-1
CASSASDRKNTEAFF
TGTGCCAGCAGCGCGTCGGACAGGAAAAACACTGAAGCTTTCTTT
>NA|TRBV2|many|TRBJ2-6
CASSSQGTGANVLTF
TGTGCCAGCAGTTCCCAGGGAACTGGGGCCAACGTCCTGACTTTC
>TRBD2|TRBV10-3|NA|TRBJ2-1
CAISSGLAGAEQFF
TGTGCCATCAGCTCGGGACTAGCGGGAGCTGAGCAGTTCTTC
>NA|TRBV20-1|many|TRBJ2-7
CSARLAFPGEQYF
TGCAGTGCTAGACTAGCGTTCCCTGGCGAGCAGTACTTC
>TRBD1|TRBV7-9|once|TRBJ1-1
CASSLGDSEAFF
TGTGCCAGCAGCTTAGGGGACAGTGAAGCTTTCTTT
>NA|TRBV11-2|NA|TRBJ1-1
CATSSVGLEAFF
TGTGCCACCAGCAGCGTCGGACTAGAAGCTTTCTTT
>TRBD1|TRBV10-3|NA|TRBJ1-1
CAIRGVPGQGANGTEAFF
TGTGCCATCAGGGGAGTTCCGGGACAGGGGGCGAATGGTACTGAAGCTTTCTTT
>NA|TRBV25-1|once|TRBJ1-2
CASSTGRGYGYTF
TGTGCCAGCAGTACGGGACGGGGCTATGGCTACACCTTC
>NA|TRBV2|many|TRBJ1-1
CASKGTTNTEAFF
TGTGCCAGCAAGGGGACAACGAACACTGAAGCTTTCTTT
>NA|TRBV5-5|few|TRBJ1-6
CASSLGWENSPLHF
TGTGCCAGCAGCTTGGGGTGGGAAAATTCACCCCTCCACTTT
>TRBD1|TRBV7-9|once|TRBJ2-7
CASSLKTGGEQYF
TGTGCCAGCAGCTTAAAGACAGGGGGCGAGCAGTACTTC
>TRBD2|TRBV25-1|NA|TRBJ2-1
CASSESLAAGEPYNEQFF
TGTGCCAGCAGTGAATCATTGGCTGCGGGAGAACCGTACAATGAGCAGTTCTTC
>TRBD1|TRBV12-3/TRBV12-4|many|TRBJ1-2
CASSIWTGDYGYTF
TGTGCCAGCAGCATCTGGACAGGGGACTATGGCTACACCTTC
>NA|TRBV18|NA|TRBJ2-3
CASSPPPGPYTDTQYF
TGTGCCAGCTCACCACCGCCAGGACCATACACAGATACGCAGTATTTT
>NA|TRBV28|NA|TRBJ1-6
CASSFGGSGNSPLHF
TGTGCCAGCAGTTTTGGAGGGTCGGGAAATTCACCCCTCCACTTT
>NA|TRBV18|NA|TRBJ2-2
CASSPAGASNTGELFF
TGTGCCAGCTCACCGGCAGGCGCCTCGAACACCGGGGAGCTGTTTTTT
>TRBD1|TRBV2|many|TRBJ2-3
CASDKFGTGGTSTDTQYF
TGTGCCAGCGACAAATTTGGGACAGGGGGGACTAGCACAGATACGCAGTATTTT
>NA|TRBV5-6|NA|TRBJ1-6
CASSYRVNSPLHF
TGTGCCAGCAGTTACAGGGTTAATTCACCCCTCCACTTT
>TRBD1|TRBV25-1|many|TRBJ1-6
CASRGTGQRGSPLHF
TGTGCCAGCAGAGGGACAGGCCAACGTGGTTCACCCCTCCACTTT
>NA|TRBV24-1|NA|TRBJ2-1
CATSDPRGHGRNEQFF
TGTGCCACCAGTGATCCGCGGGGACATGGACGGAATGAGCAGTTCTTC
>NA|TRBV9|many|TRBJ2-6
CASSPESGGNPGANVLTF
TGTGCCAGCAGCCCGGAGAGTGGAGGGAATCCTGGGGCCAACGTCCTGACTTTC
>TRBD1|TRBV12-3/TRBV12-4|NA|TRBJ2-3
CASTGDADTQYF
TGTGCCAGTACAGGGGACGCAGATACGCAGTATTTT
>NA|TRBV7-9|NA|TRBJ1-5
CASSTGEGRQHF
TGTGCCAGCAGCACCGGTGAGGGACGCCAGCATTTT
>TRBD1|TRBV7-9|NA|TRBJ1-6
CASSEQGENSPLHF
TGTGCCAGCAGCGAGCAGGGGGAAAATTCACCCCTCCACTTT
>TRBD1|TRBV6-5|many|TRBJ2-7
CASSYGQGAYEQYF
TGTGCCAGCAGTTACGGACAGGGGGCGTACGAGCAGTACTTC
>NA|TRBV10-3|NA|TRBJ1-1
CAISGGTRNTEAFF
TGTGCCATCAGTGGTGGGACAAGGAACACTGAAGCTTTCTTT
>TRBD1|TRBV19|few|TRBJ1-5
CASSIQTGGGQPQHF
TGTGCCAGTAGTATACAAACAGGGGGCGGGCAGCCCCAGCATTTT
>NA|TRBV11-2|many|TRBJ2-3
CASSLDSGLTDTQYF
TGTGCCAGCAGCTTAGATAGCGGACTCACAGATACGCAGTATTTT
>NA|TRBV19|many|TRBJ2-1
CASSISLFNEQFF
TGTGCCAGTAGTATTTCTCTGTTCAATGAGCAGTTCTTC
>TRBD1|TRBV20-1|NA|TRBJ1-2
CSATDRGHYGYTF
TGCAGTGCTACCGACAGGGGGCACTATGGCTACACCTTC